Listed below are T cell receptor beta chains from one sample, sequenced in a study of a mutant IDH1 vaccine in newly diagnosed glioma. Clones were read by immunoSEQ multiplex PCR, and TCRdb kept only the in-frame ones, dropping some. The data show roughly 34,000 clones, with 80% seen just once and roughly 9% held by the top ten. Sample: peripheral blood mononuclear cells (PBMCs), taken from a glioma patient treated with radiotherapy, temozolomide or both. The receptors come from a man aged 50-59 years with glioma. Some clones in this sample may be carry-over from other donors' samples. The CDR3 runs from the conserved cysteine through the conserved F or W. The D gene is left open where the match is weak. Size is omitted from some rows. Given values are once, few, many or a class for expanded clones.

v_gene	len	d_gene	abundance	j_gene	CDR3nt	CDR3aa
TRBV7-2	14	.	.	TRBJ2-5	TGTGCCAGCAGCTTAGTCAACTCCCGGGAGACCCAGTACTTC	CASSLVNSRETQYF
TRBV13	15	.	few	TRBJ1-2	TGTGCCAGCAGCCCCACTCTGATTCTTAACTATGGCTACACCTTC	CASSPTLILNYGYTF
TRBV5-4	15	TRBD1	.	TRBJ2-6	TGTGCCAGCGAACGGACAGGGAGTGGGGCCAACGTCCTGACTTTC	CASERTGSGANVLTF
TRBV4-1	15	.	.	TRBJ1-5	TGCGCCAGCAGCCAAGAGCAGCCCGGCAATCAGCCCCAGCATTTT	CASSQEQPGNQPQHF
TRBV6-5	14	.	.	TRBJ2-5	TGTGCCAGCAGAAGGGACGGAGTCGGGGAGACCCAGTACTTC	CASRRDGVGETQYF
TRBV6-1	12	.	.	TRBJ2-3	TGTGCCAGCAGTGATGGGGGGGATACGCAGTATTTT	CASSDGGDTQYF
TRBV6-6	15	.	.	TRBJ2-7	TGTGCCAGCAGCCCGCTCCCGACTGGGCCTGTAGAGCAGTACTTC	CASSPLPTGPVEQYF
TRBV27	14	TRBD1	.	TRBJ1-2	TGTGCCAGCAGTTCCGGGACAGGGAAGCATGGCTACACCTTC	CASSSGTGKHGYTF
TRBV10-3	11	.	.	TRBJ2-7	TGTGCCATCAGACTTGATTACGAGCAGTACTTC	CAIRLDYEQYF
TRBV6-1	12	.	.	TRBJ2-7	TGTGCCAGCAACCTCCAGGGGTACGAGCAGTACTTC	CASNLQGYEQYF
TRBV18	15	.	once	TRBJ2-6	TGTGCCAGCTCACCACCGCCAGCTGGGGCCAACGTCCTGACTTTC	CASSPPPAGANVLTF
TRBV2	15	TRBD1	.	TRBJ1-5	TGTGCCAGCAGGCCAGACAGGGGTGGCAATCAGCCCCAGCATTTT	CASRPDRGGNQPQHF
TRBV2	11	.	.	TRBJ2-1	TGTGCCAGCAGGGAGGGGATGGAGCAGTTCTTC	CASREGMEQFF
TRBV5-1	14	TRBD1	few	TRBJ1-1	TGCGCCAGCAGCTTGGCAGGGGGTTACACTGAAGCTTTCTTT	CASSLAGGYTEAFF
TRBV10-1	14	TRBD2	.	TRBJ2-7	TGCGCCAGCAGGGAGGTGACTAGCGTCTACGAGCAGTACTTC	CASREVTSVYEQYF
TRBV30	12	.	.	TRBJ2-3	TGTGCCTGGAGCGGGGGCCGAGATACGCAGTATTTT	CAWSGGRDTQYF
TRBV13	15	.	.	TRBJ1-4	TGTGCCAGCAGCTCCGGGACGGCAACTAATGAAAAACTGTTTTTT	CASSSGTATNEKLFF
TRBV7-3	16	.	.	TRBJ1-4	TGTGCCAGCAGCATGAGGGTACGGGGGAATAATGAAAAACTGTTTTTT	CASSMRVRGNNEKLFF
TRBV28	13	.	.	TRBJ1-5	TGTGCCAGCAGTTCCAGGGGAATCGAGCCCCAGCATTTT	CASSSRGIEPQHF
TRBV6-1	13	.	few	TRBJ1-5	TGTGCCAGCAGTGAAGCGAGTGTTCAGCCCCAGCATTTT	CASSEASVQPQHF
TRBV4-1	12	.	.	TRBJ2-3	TGCGCCAGCAGATCCGTATGGGATACGCAGTATTTT	CASRSVWDTQYF
TRBV19	13	.	.	TRBJ1-1	TGTGCCAGTAGTATACTGGTGAACACTGAAGCTTTCTTT	CASSILVNTEAFF
TRBV6-5	12	.	.	TRBJ1-1	TGTGCCAGCAGTTCCCCTAAAAGCGGAGCTTTCTTT	CASSSPKSGAFF
TRBV5-6	17	.	.	TRBJ2-5	TGTGCCAGCAGCTTGGAGGCCACCCTAGAATTTGAAGAGACCCAGTACTTC	CASSLEATLEFEETQYF
TRBV14	16	.	.	TRBJ1-2	TGTGCCAGCAGCCACGGAGAGGAAGTCTGGAACTATGGCTACACCTTC	CASSHGEEVWNYGYTF
TRBV7-8	16	.	.	TRBJ2-5	TGTGCCAGCAGCTTCGACCGCGTTTATGTCCAAGAGACCCAGTACTTC	CASSFDRVYVQETQYF
TRBV4-1	13	.	.	TRBJ2-7	TGCGCCAGCAGCCAAAGTAGGGCCTACGAGCAGTACTTC	CASSQSRAYEQYF
TRBV9	14	.	.	TRBJ1-2	TGTGCCAGCAGTGTCGATACAGTTAATAGTGGCTACACCTTC	CASSVDTVNSGYTF
TRBV19	15	.	.	TRBJ1-5	TGTGCCAGTAGCCTAAGGACAGACCGCAATCAGCCCCAGCATTTT	CASSLRTDRNQPQHF
TRBV6-5	15	TRBD2	.	TRBJ2-1	TGTGCCAGCAGATTACTAGCGGGAGGGCCCAATGAGCAGTTCTTC	CASRLLAGGPNEQFF
TRBV29-1	13	TRBD1	.	TRBJ2-3	TGCAGCGTTGAGACAGGGGACTTAAGTACGCAGTATTTT	CSVETGDLSTQYF
TRBV6-5	14	.	.	TRBJ2-7	TGTGCCAGCAGTTTGATGGGGATTAACTACGAGCAGTACTTC	CASSLMGINYEQYF
TRBV11-2	17	TRBD1	.	TRBJ2-1	TGTGCCAGCAGCTTAGGCCTTGGGCAGGGGGCCTTCAATGAGCAGTTCTTC	CASSLGLGQGAFNEQFF
TRBV25-1	11	.	.	TRBJ1-1	TGTGCCAGCACGAGGGGCCCTGAAGCTTTCTTT	CASTRGPEAFF
TRBV18	19	.	.	TRBJ1-3	TGTGCCAGCTCAAATCTGGGCTCAATCTCCGGTATCTCTGGAAACACCATATATTTT	CASSNLGSISGISGNTIYF
TRBV2	15	.	.	TRBJ1-5	TGTGCCAGCAGTGATCCGGACAGAGATAATCAGCCCCAGCATTTT	CASSDPDRDNQPQHF
TRBV4-2	16	.	.	TRBJ2-2	TGTGCCAGCAGCCAAGATGACGGTTACGGGTCCGGGGAGCTGTTTTTT	CASSQDDGYGSGELFF
TRBV11-3	14	.	.	TRBJ2-7	TGTGCCAGCAGGTTCTCCGGAGGAACGGGGGAGCAGTACTTC	CASRFSGGTGEQYF
TRBV5-1	14	.	once	TRBJ1-1	TGCGCCAGCAGCTTTCAGGGTTACGACACTGAAGCTTTCTTT	CASSFQGYDTEAFF
TRBV11-3	14	TRBD2	.	TRBJ2-3	TGTGCCAGCAAAGAAGCGGGGGGGGAGGATACGCAGTATTTT	CASKEAGGEDTQYF
TRBV6-6	15	.	.	TRBJ2-5	TGTGCCAGCAGTTACGAGGGGGGGGTCCAAGAGACCCAGTACTTC	CASSYEGGVQETQYF